This TCR beta chain originates from a study of regulatory T cells. Overall study findings and caveats: In CD3G-deficient patients, conventional CD4+ T cells were enriched for hydrophobic CDR3 residues at positions 6 and 7.

Amplification used 52 TRBV primers and 13 TRBJ primers. Sequencing used immunoSEQ multiplex PCR; TCRdb keeps in-frame clones, though not all of them. Of roughly 32,000 clones listed, over 75% are singletons. Comment on this clone: Its specificity is unknown.

Germline CDR1 is SGHRS and CDR2 is YFSETQ. Between the trimmed V and J ends, which lost 2 bases and 0 bases, there was a span of 11 bases. The length of the CDR3 is 16 residues. The chain has TRBV5-1 and TRBJ2-2; D gene ambiguous. The sequenced sample consisted of conventional CD4+ T cells sorted from blood. The clonotype was recovered from a person aged 18-35 years with CD3G deficiency. The CDR3 loop reads CASSLYASSNTGELFF. CDR3 DNA sequence: TGCGCCAGCAGCTTATATGCTTCCTCGAACACCGGGGAGCTGTTTTTT.